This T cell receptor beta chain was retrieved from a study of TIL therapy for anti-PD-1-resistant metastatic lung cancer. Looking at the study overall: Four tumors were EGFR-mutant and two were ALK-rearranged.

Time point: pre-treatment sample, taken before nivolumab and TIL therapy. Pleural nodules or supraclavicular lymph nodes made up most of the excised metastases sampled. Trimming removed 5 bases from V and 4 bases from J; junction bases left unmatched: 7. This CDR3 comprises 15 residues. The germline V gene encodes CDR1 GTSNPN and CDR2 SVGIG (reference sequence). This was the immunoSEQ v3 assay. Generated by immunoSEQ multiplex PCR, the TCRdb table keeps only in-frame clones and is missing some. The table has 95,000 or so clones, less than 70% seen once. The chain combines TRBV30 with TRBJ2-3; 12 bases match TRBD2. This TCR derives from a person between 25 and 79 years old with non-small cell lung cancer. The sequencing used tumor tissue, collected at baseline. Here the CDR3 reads CAWARLAGAADTQYF. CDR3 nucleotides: TGTGCCTGGGCTCGACTAGCGGGAGCGGCAGATACGCAGTATTTT.